Below, one TCR beta chain is given with its context. TCRdb called the RT-PCR reads again in MiXCR, with one record for every CDR3 protein. The sample lists about 680,000 distinct CDR3 sequences, around 14% occurring once. CDR1 is SQVTM and CDR2 is ANQGSEA in the germline V gene. J lost 5 bases, V lost 4 bases, and 22 bases had no gene match. This CDR3 comprises 18 residues. The source of this sequence is a female donor in good health, serving as a healthy control. This chain connects TRBV29-1 to TRBJ2-7, with 8 bases fitting TRBD2. Material for sequencing was memory CD4+ T cells from blood. The CDR3: CSVVRGPGRALLVDEQYF. The CDR3 DNA reads TGCAGCGTTGTGCGGGGGCCCGGGAGGGCCTTGTTAGTAGACGAGCAGTACTTC.